This entry describes one T cell receptor beta chain. Trimming cost V 8 bases and J 2 bases; bases outside gene matches: 3. The CDR3 extends over 14 amino acids. Germline V gene sequence: CDR1 MNHEY, CDR2 SMNVEV (reference sequence). The assay was immunoSEQ multiplex PCR, and TCRdb's table has in-frame clones only and misses some. The data hold 150,000 to 200,000 clones, with about 80% observed a single time. These data come from a study of blood T cell repertoires in COVID-19. Study-wide background: Samples came from the United States, Italy and Spain, spanning acute and convalescent COVID-19.

Sequencing used peripheral blood. The TCR sequence derives from a woman between 40 and 55 years old with COVID-19, enrolled during active disease. The rearrangement links TRBV27 to TRBJ2-2; 9 bases match TRBD1. The CDR3 nucleotides are TGTGCCAGCGCTACAGGGGGCAACACCGGGGAGCTGTTTTTT. Residues: CASATGGNTGELFF.